This TCR beta chain came from a study of beta chain features in type 1 diabetes. Study overall: Cell yields, gender and age were similar in healthy donors and patients.

The authors took one heparinised blood draw, averaging about 120 mL, from each donor. In its sample, this clone was seen a few times. Germline CDR1 SGHNT, CDR2 YYREEE (reference sequence). CDR3 length: 14 residues. The V and J ends lost 4 bases and 3 bases respectively, with 14 bases between them. The authors reverse transcribed all of the isolated RNA, so sequencing captured expressed TCRB transcripts. Profiling relied on immunoSEQ multiplex PCR, and the TCRdb table lists in-frame clones only, not all of them. The data show hundreds of thousands of clones, around 12% seen once. The TCR was taken from a man aged 18 to 30 in good health. V usage is TRBV5-4 and J usage is TRBJ2-7; D is ambiguous. The sequenced sample was naive CD4+ T cells from blood. DNA for the CDR3: TGTGCCAGCAGCGACCAAGGCGGAGACTACGAGCAGTACTTC. Protein: CASSDQGGDYEQYF.